The present entry profiles one T cell receptor (beta chain) with its context. Its antigen is not identified. This record comes from a study of cytomegalovirus exposure and HLA in healthy donors. The study ran its PCR with 60 Vbeta and 13 Jbeta primers. Method: immunoSEQ multiplex PCR; TCRdb's copy keeps in-frame clones and lacks some. The profile shows around 110,000 clones, about 80% of them singletons. Study-wide points: Among TCR beta chains, those listed as cytomegalovirus-associated numbered over 150. Later examination showed HLA-associated TCR beta chains had greater clonal expansion than equally common others. The majority of TCR sequences were rare, yet some public TCRs appeared in many donors.

Specimen: PBMCs. This TCR derives from a man younger than 45 in good health and CMV-seronegative.

The DNA of the CDR3 is TGTGCCAGTAGTTCGGGGGGCGGCACTGAAGCTTTCTTT. Translated, it gives CASSSGGGTEAFF. This chain connects TRBV19 to TRBJ1-1, with D tentatively TRBD1 (6 bases). The V and J ends lost 5 bases and 4 bases respectively, with 11 bases between them. The CDR3 has 13 residues. Per germline, CDR1 LNHDA and CDR2 SQIVND (reference sequence). Supplemented by reference TRBV19 and TRBJ1-1, the full variable domain reads DGGITQSPKYLFRKEGQNVTLSCEQNLNHDAMYWYRQDPGQGLRLIYYSQIVNDFQKGDIAEGYSVSREKKESFPLTVTSAQKNPTAFYLCASSSGGGTEAFFGQGTRLTVV.